These 22 T cell receptor beta chains originate from one sample sequenced in a study of esophageal squamous cell carcinoma under preoperative chemotherapy. MiXCR, applied by TCRdb to the PCR reads, yields one record per CDR3 protein. The profile shows around 6,600 distinct CDR3 sequences, about 30% of them singletons. Time point reported: before preoperative PTX-NDP chemotherapy. The specimen was taken from a patient given preoperative chemotherapy. Source of these receptors: a human donor with esophageal squamous cell carcinoma. The donor label of this sample is uncertain.

This clonotype counts as medium-sized. The chain combines TRBV6-5 with TRBJ2-7, with D possibly TRBD2 on 6 matching bases. Germline V gives CDR1 MNHEY, CDR2 SVGAGI. Trimming removed 4 bases from V and 1 base from J, with 11 bases in between. CDR3 length: 14 amino acids. CDR3 DNA: TGTGCCAGCAGTTCAGGACTACCTTCCTACGAGCAGTACTTC. Translating it yields CASSSGLPSYEQYF.

This clonotype has a count of ten or more. The chain uses TRBV6-1 and TRBJ2-3; 8 bases align to TRBD1. From germline, CDR1 is MNHNS and CDR2 SASEGT. The CDR3 is 15 residues long. V dropped 6 bases and J dropped 0; count of bases not matched to a gene: 5. The CDR3 is CASRDRGLSTDTQYF. CDR3 in DNA: TGTGCCAGCAGAGACAGGGGACTTAGCACAGATACGCAGTATTTT.

This clonotype was detected ten times or more. This chain joins TRBV11-2 and TRBJ2-7; 13 bases align to TRBD2. CDR3 length: 15 residues. Trimming took 6 bases from V and 5 from J; bases not matched to a gene: 7. The germline gives CDR1 SGHAT, CDR2 FQNNGV. CDR3 coding DNA: TGTGCCAGCAGACAACTAGCGGGAGGGGGGAACGAGCAGTACTTC. Protein sequence: CASRQLAGGGNEQYF.

The J gene is TRBJ2-5, the V gene TRBV5-6; D is possibly TRBD1 or TRBD2 (5 bases each). The end of the DNA fits TRBJ2-1 better, so the J call may be wrong. This CDR3 region has 11 residues. Germline V gene lookup returns CDR1 SGHDT and CDR2 YYEEEE. The CDR3 sequence: CARGTKETQFF. CDR3 bases: TGTGCCAGAGGGACCAAAGAGACCCAGTTCTTC.

On this clonotype: This may come from a read error, since a much larger clone is one base off. The CDR3 region is CASSPWRWYEQYF. The CDR3 coding sequence is TGCGCCAGCAGCCCATGGCGGTGGTACGAGCAGTACTTC. The genes are TRBV4-1 and TRBJ2-5, with D unclear. The DNA matches TRBJ2-7 better at its end, which makes the J call doubtful. Germline CDR1 and CDR2: MGHRA and YSYEKL. There are 13 residues in the CDR3.

The chain couples TRBV6-1 to TRBJ2-3; tentatively, D is TRBD1 (5 bases). The V gene's germline CDR1 is MNHNS and CDR2 SASEGT. Trimming took off 7 bases at V and 8 bases at J, with 19 bases between the two ends. This CDR3 is built from 14 residues. CDR3 amino acids: CASTAADLGVTQYF. The CDR3 region has the DNA TGTGCCAGCACTGCGGCGGACCTAGGGGTTACGCAGTATTTT.

There are many counts of this clonotype. The chain couples TRBV14 to TRBJ2-1; the D is unclear. The J call is uncertain, as TRBJ2-7 better fits the DNA end. Germline CDR1 and CDR2: SGHDN and FVKESK. The CDR3 runs 12 residues. CDR3 residues: CASSRLAEEQYF. DNA for the CDR3: TGTGCCAGCAGCCGCCTCGCGGAGGAGCAGTACTTC.

This clonotype was seen a few times. The V and J genes are TRBV6-1 and TRBJ2-2; 9 bases map to TRBD1. CDR3 size: 14 residues. With 8 bases clipped from V and 3 bases from J, the junction kept 4 bases outside the gene matches. Germline assignment: CDR1 MNHNS and CDR2 SASEGT. This chain's CDR3 is CASARTGDTGELFF. The CDR3, as DNA: TGTGCCAGCGCTCGGACAGGGGACACCGGGGAGCTGTTTTTT.

By proportion, this clonotype is medium-sized. This chain connects TRBV25-1 to TRBJ2-5, with D possibly called TRBD1 or TRBD2 (5 bases each). Gene TRBJ2-7 matches the end of the DNA better, so the J call may be wrong. In germline, CDR1 is MGHDK, CDR2 SYGVNS. This CDR3 is built from 14 residues. The CDR3 DNA follows: TGTGCCAGCAGTGAATCTGGGGGTCCCCACGAGCAGTACTTC. Translating it yields CASSESGGPHEQYF.

In this sample, this clonotype turned up many times. The rearrangement uses TRBV12-3 or TRBV12-4 and TRBJ2-4, with a possible D match to TRBD2 (7 bases). This CDR3 is built from 13 residues. The V and J ends lost 6 bases and 8 bases respectively, with 14 bases between them. The CDR3 DNA sequence: TGTGCCAGCAGCCCCCAAGGGGGGGACATTCAGTACTTC. Translated, it gives CASSPQGGDIQYF.

This clonotype was picked up many times. This rearrangement joins TRBV6-1 to TRBJ1-1, with D hard to call. CDR1 is MNHNS, CDR2 SASEGT, per germline. This CDR3 is built from 13 residues. The V and J ends lost 4 bases and 4 bases respectively, with 10 bases between them. The CDR3 DNA reads TGTGCCAGCAGTGCAGGAAAGTCCACTGAAGCTTTCTTT. As protein: CASSAGKSTEAFF.

The gene calls are TRBV20-1 and TRBJ2-3, with 8 nucleotides matching TRBD2. There are 15 residues in the CDR3. The V gene's germline CDR1 is DFQATT and CDR2 SNEGSKA (reference sequence). The J segment lost 5 bases and the V segment lost 7 bases, leaving 14 bases of the junction unmatched. The CDR3 spells CSGARGGGWGDTQYF. As DNA, the CDR3 is TGCAGTGGGGCCCGGGGGGGCGGCTGGGGAGATACGCAGTATTTT.

This clonotype has ten or more counts. This chain uses TRBV12-3 or TRBV12-4 with TRBJ2-1, with D unclear. The J call is in doubt because the DNA end fits TRBJ2-7 better. The CDR3 is 14 amino acids. CDR3 region: CASSSSFSYNEQYF. The CDR3 coding sequence is TGTGCCAGCAGTTCGAGTTTCTCCTACAATGAGCAGTACTTC.

In regard to this clonotype: This CDR3 fails to terminate in the conserved phenylalanine or tryptophan, so it likely reflects a read error. The chain links TRBV25-1 to TRBJ2-1; 7 positions match TRBD1. The DNA end favors TRBJ2-7, so the J call may be wrong. Germline loops: CDR1 MGHDK, CDR2 SYGVNS. The CDR3 length is 14 residues. DNA of the CDR3: TGTGCCAGGAGTGTCAGGGGGATCGCCTACGAGCAGTACTGC. Translating it yields CARSVRGIAYEQYC.

V and J are TRBV4-2 and TRBJ2-5; D may match TRBD1 or TRBD2 (5 bases each). Germline-derived CDR1 and CDR2 are LGHNA and YNFKEQ. Trimming removed 4 bases at V and 11 bases at J, with 23 bases between. The CDR3 is 15 amino acids. The CDR3 is CASSPRLMGRNEQYF. The CDR3 DNA is TGTGCCAGCAGCCCCCGACTAATGGGGCGGAATGAGCAGTACTTC.

This clonotype was picked up many times. A much larger clone is a single base away; this may be a read error. J is TRBJ2-1 and V is TRBV7-2; D unclear. The end of the DNA aligns better with TRBJ2-7, so the J call may be wrong. Germline V gene lookup returns CDR1 SGHTA and CDR2 FQGNSA. This CDR3 comprises 9 residues. CDR3 in amino acids: CASPNEQYF. The CDR3 nucleotides are TGTGCCAGCCCCAATGAGCAGTACTTC.

By sample fraction, this clonotype is medium-sized. The rearrangement uses TRBV6-5 and TRBJ2-1, with no clear D. The CDR3 covers 15 residues. Germline loops: CDR1 MNHEY, CDR2 SVGAGI. Trimming left V 1 base short and J 5 bases short, with 12 bases between. In DNA form, the CDR3 reads TGTGCCAGCAGTTACTGGAGACCTAGGGACAATGAGCAGTTCTTC. Its translation: CASSYWRPRDNEQFF.

The chain carries TRBV6-1 and TRBJ2-1; D is possibly TRBD2 (5 bases). V lost 3 bases and J 10 bases, leaving 19 bases between the germline ends. The V gene's germline CDR1 is MNHNS and CDR2 SASEGT. There are 15 residues in the CDR3. The CDR3 sequence: CASSEVYGSSGEQFF. The CDR3 coding sequence is TGTGCCAGCAGTGAGGTCTATGGGAGCTCGGGGGAGCAGTTCTTC.

This clonotype was found once. The rearrangement joins TRBV12-3 or TRBV12-4 to TRBJ2-5; maybe TRBD1 (6 bases). Matching the DNA end better, TRBJ2-7 makes the J call doubtful. CDR3 length: 13 residues. CDR3 residues: CAGRSPGAVEQYV. The DNA of the CDR3 is TGTGCCGGCAGATCTCCAGGGGCTGTCGAGCAGTACGTC.

Comments on this clonotype: At one boundary the junction diverges from the germline segment, which might be a read error. This chain connects TRBV7-8 to TRBJ2-1, with 7 bases that match TRBD2. Germline assignment: CDR1 SGHVS and CDR2 FQNEAQ. The CDR3 has 14 amino acids. The CDR3 loop reads CGSRRTRYYNEQFF. The CDR3 region has the DNA TGTGGCAGCAGGCGGACTAGGTACTACAATGAGCAGTTCTTC.

This clonotype is labeled medium-sized. The chain combines TRBV7-2 with TRBJ2-2; D uncertain. V lost 1 base and J 1 base, leaving 7 bases between the germline ends. Per germline, CDR1 SGHTA and CDR2 FQGNSA. The CDR3 runs to 15 residues. The DNA for the CDR3 is TGTGCCAGCAGCTTAGACGGGCTGAACACCGGGGAGCTGTTTTTT. As protein: CASSLDGLNTGELFF.

This clonotype was counted ten times or more. V usage is TRBV6-5 and J usage is TRBJ2-7; TRBD2 matches at 7 bases. CDR3 size: 15 residues. J lost 0 bases, V lost 0 bases, and 2 bases had no gene match. From germline, CDR1 is MNHEY and CDR2 SVGAGI. The chain's CDR3 is CASSYSGEGSYEQYF. The CDR3 coding sequence is TGTGCCAGCAGTTACTCTGGGGAGGGCTCCTACGAGCAGTACTTC.